This T cell receptor beta chain stems from a study of graft-versus-host responses after intestinal transplantation. CDR1 and CDR2 (germline): SGHVS, FQNEAQ. CDR3 size: 14 residues. J gave up 2 bases and V 4 bases, and 4 bases lay outside the gene matches. The repertoire was sequenced with immunoSEQ multiplex PCR; TCRdb's copy has only in-frame clones and lacks some. The repertoire holds about 71,000 clones, with 90% as singletons. Worth noting for this clone: Its antigen is still unknown.

The clonotype comes from a human donor who received an intestinal transplant. The chain links TRBV7-8 to TRBJ2-7; 8 nucleotides align to TRBD2. The source material was unstimulated CD8+ T cells sorted from spleen or lymph node cells, sampled before intestinal transplant. The CDR3 sequence: CASSSSGSTYEQYF. The CDR3 DNA reads as TGTGCCAGCAGCTCTAGCGGGTCTACCTACGAGCAGTACTTC.